This T cell receptor (beta chain) was captured in a study of early T cells in non-severe SARS-CoV-2 infection. About the research overall: Sequencing of unsorted whole blood was done on bulk RNA, leaving chains unpaired. General study results and limits: The study's VDJdb matching favored anti-spike CD8 responses and missed private and CD4 specificities.

The sample holds a few counts of this clonotype. The target antigen is unknown. The J segment lost 10 bases and the V segment lost 5 bases, leaving 10 bases of the junction unmatched. CDR3 length: 14 amino acids. Per germline, CDR1 SGHKS and CDR2 YYEKEE (reference sequence). Attachment of unique molecular identifiers was made to individual cDNA molecules. TCRdb called the 5' RACE reads again in MiXCR, with one record for every CDR3 protein. The profile shows 80,000 to 95,000 distinct CDR3 sequences, 16% of them singletons. The clonotype originates from an adult who was a healthcare worker with PCR-confirmed SARS-CoV-2 infection or an uninfected control (not recorded which). The chain employs TRBV5-5 and TRBJ2-1; TRBD2 aligns across 9 bases. The sequencing used whole blood, collected at baseline. CDR3 coding DNA: TGTGCCAGCAGAGTAAACAGTCTAGCGGGGGAGCAGTTCTTC. It yields the protein CASRVNSLAGEQFF.